One sample yielded the 6 T cell receptor beta chains listed below, sequenced in a study of cytomegalovirus exposure and HLA in healthy donors. PCR employed 60 Vbeta and 13 Jbeta primers. The repertoire was sequenced with immunoSEQ multiplex PCR; TCRdb's copy has only in-frame clones and lacks some. Among 250,000 or so clones listed, roughly four fifths were seen once. Sequences were obtained from PBMCs. These receptor sequences come from a woman in her fifties or sixties in good health and CMV-seropositive.

CDR3 sequence: CASKWFGADNTEAFF. CDR3 bases: TGTGCCAGTAAGTGGTTTGGAGCGGATAACACTGAAGCTTTCTTT. V usage is TRBV19 and J usage is TRBJ1-1, with D unclear. V lost 7 bases, J lost 2 bases, and 17 bases lay in between. This CDR3 is built from 15 residues. In germline, CDR1 is LNHDA, CDR2 SQIVND (reference sequence).

This clone came up once. The rearrangement uses TRBV7-2 and TRBJ2-7, with D tentatively TRBD2 (5 bases). The CDR3 runs 16 residues. CDR1 is SGHTA, CDR2 FQGNSA, per germline. Trimming shortened V by 1 base and J by 7 bases, and 20 bases separated the two germline ends. CDR3 sequence: CASSLVALVGLGEQYF. Written as DNA, the CDR3 is TGTGCCAGCAGCTTAGTCGCACTAGTCGGTTTGGGGGAGCAGTACTTC.

V is TRBV7-9 and J is TRBJ2-2; 11 nucleotides line up with TRBD2. The CDR3 has 16 residues. CDR1 is SEHNR, CDR2 FQNEAQ, per germline (reference sequence). V lost 0 bases to trimming and J lost 6 bases; unmatched junction nucleotides: 3. Here the CDR3 reads CASSLATSGSAGELFF. The CDR3, as DNA: TGTGCCAGCAGCTTAGCAACTAGCGGGAGTGCCGGGGAGCTGTTTTTT.

This clone was detected only a few times. The chain joins TRBV28 to TRBJ1-5, with TRBD1 matching 7 bases. This CDR3 contains 15 residues. The germline V gene encodes CDR1 MDHEN and CDR2 SYDVKM. Unmatched junction bases numbered 5, after V lost 6 bases and J lost 0 bases. DNA for the CDR3: TGTGCCAGCAGGCCGGACAGGAGTAGCAATCAGCCCCAGCATTTT. Protein sequence: CASRPDRSSNQPQHF.

This clone was detected a few times. The V and J genes are TRBV6-6 and TRBJ1-1; D is unresolved. Looked up from germline, CDR1 is MNHNY and CDR2 is SVGAGI (reference sequence). Trimming cost V 2 bases and J 1 base, with 11 bases left between them. This CDR3 has 15 amino acids. CDR3 sequence reads: CASSYVQQSNTEAFF. DNA for the CDR3: TGTGCCAGCAGTTACGTTCAACAGTCGAACACTGAAGCTTTCTTT.

The chain is built from TRBV5-1 and TRBJ1-4, with no clear D. Trimming took off 2 bases at V and 7 bases at J, with 9 bases between the two ends. From germline, CDR1 is SGHRS and CDR2 YFSETQ. The CDR3 extends over 13 amino acids. CDR3 DNA: TGCGCCAGCAGCTTTGATCGGGTTGAAAAACTGTTTTTT. This codes for CASSFDRVEKLFF.